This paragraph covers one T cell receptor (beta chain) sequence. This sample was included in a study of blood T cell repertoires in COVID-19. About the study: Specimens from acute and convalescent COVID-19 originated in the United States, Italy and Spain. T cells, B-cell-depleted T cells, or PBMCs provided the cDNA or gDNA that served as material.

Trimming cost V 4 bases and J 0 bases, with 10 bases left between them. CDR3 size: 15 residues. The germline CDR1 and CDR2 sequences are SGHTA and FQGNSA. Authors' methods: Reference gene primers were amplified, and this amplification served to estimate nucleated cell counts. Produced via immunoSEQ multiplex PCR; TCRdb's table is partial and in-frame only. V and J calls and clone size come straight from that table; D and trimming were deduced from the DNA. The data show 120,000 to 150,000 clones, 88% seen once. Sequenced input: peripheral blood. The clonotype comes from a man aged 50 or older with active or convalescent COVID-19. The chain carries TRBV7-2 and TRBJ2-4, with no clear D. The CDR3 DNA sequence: TGTGCCAGCAGCTCCCCGCGGAAAGCCAAAAACATTCAGTACTTC. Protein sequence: CASSSPRKAKNIQYF.